The sequence of this TCR beta chain was determined in a study of T cell clonotyping in hematopoietic cell transplantation. This CDR3 has 13 residues. V lost 4 bases and J 3 bases, leaving 9 bases between the germline ends. Germline V gene lookup returns CDR1 ENHRY and CDR2 SYGVKD. TCRdb's table, derived via immunoSEQ multiplex PCR, lists solely in-frame clones and lacks some. The table shows about 49,000 clones, with 80% to 90% occurring only once. This clone was seen just once. As yet, its antigen is unknown. Time point specified: recipient sample about 28 days before transplant, after cytoreduction. Recipient blood drawn about 28 days pretransplant and days 30, 100, 180 after. Study-level results: No sorting was done, leaving CD4 and CD8 contributions mixed. Pathologically expanded recipient clonotypes increased progressively from day 30 to day 180 as diversity fell.

This TCR was recovered from a man in his 60s with biphenotypic leukemia. Some clones in this sample may be carry-over from other donors' samples. The rearrangement uses TRBV10-3 and TRBJ1-1; D may be TRBD1 (5 bases). Sequenced here: peripheral blood mononuclear cells, sampled before stem cell transplant. CDR3: CAISAVGDTEAFF. The CDR3 DNA reads TGTGCCATCAGTGCCGTGGGGGACACTGAAGCTTTCTTT.